This TCR beta chain originates from a study of identical twins. V was clipped by 4 bases and J by 4 bases; unmatched bases: 8. The CDR3 runs to 16 residues. From germline, CDR1 is SGHTA and CDR2 FQGNSA. TCRdb re-analysed the 5' RACE reads in MiXCR, keeping a single row per CDR3 protein. Of hundreds of thousands of distinct CDR3 sequences detected, roughly a quarter appear once; the ten largest clones hold about 2.7%. This clonotype appeared a few times. These data were also reused for a study on T cells expressing NK-cell markers.

The V call is TRBV7-2, the J call TRBJ2-3; 10 bases fit TRBD2. This TCR was sampled from a woman aged 18-35 years in good health. Input material: CD4+ T cells sorted from blood. CDR3 region: CASSSFRAGGSDTQYF. Written as DNA, the CDR3 is TGTGCCAGCAGCTCATTTCGAGCGGGAGGGTCAGATACGCAGTATTTT.